The T cell receptor (beta chain) under discussion was sequenced for a study of blood T cell repertoires in COVID-19. Sequencing was performed with immunoSEQ multiplex PCR; in TCRdb, only in-frame clones are kept and a portion is missing. The sample carries around 130,000 clones, 85% to 90% recorded once. Germline V gene lookup returns CDR1 SGHTA and CDR2 FQGNSA. The V segment lost 6 bases and the J segment 3 bases; nucleotides outside the gene matches: 7. The CDR3 is 15 amino acids. The origin of this receptor is a man aged 70-80 years with active or convalescent COVID-19. This chain uses TRBV7-2 with TRBJ2-1; 8 nucleotides line up with TRBD2. Material: peripheral blood. CDR3 in DNA: TGTGCCAGCAGAAAAAGCGGGAGAGACTACAATGAGCAGTTCTTC. Translated: CASRKSGRDYNEQFF.